This T cell receptor (beta chain) is drawn from a study of T cell responses to AZD1222 COVID-19 vaccine (dated by TCRdb to the early 2020s). Regarding the complete study: TCR sequencing covered more than 230 trial participants: 200 to 220 given two doses of AZD1222 and 26 given two doses of MenACWY control vaccine. Trial participants were enrolled by age into subgroups of 18-55, 56-69 and 70-plus years, and roughly 150, 30 and 60 TCR-sequenced participants, respectively, were included in these subgroups. Study-wide conclusions, independent of this receptor: Epitopes outside the regions mutated in the B.1.351 and B.1.1.7 variants were reportedly recognized by nearly half of the unique spike-specific TCRs. Because no day 14 peak-response samples were available, the repertoires could be characterized only after the peak T cell response. Participants were mostly white British and included more females than males, and it was suggested by the authors that clonal diversity may have been underestimated. In the small 56-69-year group, the increase in depth fell short of significance, most likely because of low power. The whole spike protein was spanned by vaccine-associated CD4 TCRs, and dominant responses were seen in regions 160-218 and 743-854. Only a handful of AZD1222 recipients were SARS-CoV-2 seropositive at baseline, limiting conclusions about previously exposed vaccinees. After two AZD1222 doses, both the breadth and the depth of spike-specific TCRs were significantly higher than at day 0 and than in MenACWY recipients.

Note on this clone: Its recognized antigen is unknown. No much larger clone is present one base from it, and per-base qualities are unavailable.

The CDR3 measures 18 amino acids from cysteine to phenylalanine. This entry keeps only the CDR3 DNA: 54 bases, framed from base 1. The V and J ends are trimmed by 0 bases and 3 bases, leaving 17 bases between them. CDR1 and CDR2 (LGHDT, YNNKEL) derive from the germline V gene (reference sequence). Reading the label with the study, this specimen's time point is: baseline before first vaccination. The sample's treatment or condition label, in plain terms: meningococcal conjugate vaccine given as trial control. Vaccinee samples came from UK trials COV001 and COV002, including a single-blind randomized controlled phase 2/3 trial of AZD1222 (ChAdOx1 nCoV-19) in healthy adults. For TCRbeta chain sequencing, PBMC samples were collected from trial participants at day 0 and at day 28 after the second dose. The CDR3 regions of human TCRbeta chains were subjected to immunosequencing. For the original study's pipeline: TCRs in the repertoires were matched against a reference library of SARS-CoV-2-specific TCRs that had been generated with the MIRA antigen-specificity platform. Breadth was defined as the fraction of unique TCRs that were SARS-CoV-2-associated, and depth was defined as the fraction of total T cells that were SARS-CoV-2-associated. Each spike-specific TCR was assigned to its reactive spike region and to a CD4 or CD8 class using the MIRA data. Log10-transformed breadth and depth values were compared by one-way ANOVA with Sidak's multiple comparisons tests. What TCRdb holds here is the immuneACCESS table cut down to in-frame rearrangements. Part of the clones is not present; checked against another copy, under half of the missing clones reflect an unresolved V gene, and the others are unexplained. V, J and clone size derive from that table, while D and trimming were established from the DNA sequence. Across this sample there are some 87,000 clones, with about 90% seen only once. The ten top clones hold roughly 5.6% of the sample.

The sequence derives from an adult in good health. The material sequenced was peripheral blood, taken on day 0 of MenACWY control vaccination. The V gene is TRBV3-1 (or the pseudogene TRBV3-2) and the J gene is TRBJ2-2; the D gene is tentatively TRBD1 or TRBD2, each matching 5 bases. The DNA sequence is as follows: TGTGCCAGCAGCCAAGATAGGCCCCAGGGACGGGACACCGGGGAGCTGTTTTTT. This encodes CASSQDRPQGRDTGELFF.